This T cell receptor beta chain was captured by sequencing in a study of cytomegalovirus exposure and HLA in healthy donors. Using immunoSEQ multiplex PCR, the repertoire was profiled, and TCRdb retains in-frame clones only, with some absent. This table holds 140,000 or so clones, about nine tenths found once. This clone was picked up one time. One end of the junction does not line up with germline, which may come from a read error. The CDR3 is made up of 15 amino acids. CDR1 is SSHAT, CDR2 FNYEAQ, per germline (reference sequence). Sequenced sample: PBMCs. This rearrangement joins TRBV7-7 to TRBJ2-5; D is undetermined. The source of this sequence is a woman in her 30s in good health and CMV-seropositive. CDR3 amino acids: CASSPPGVPQETQYF. The DNA of the CDR3 is TGTGCTAGCAGCCCCCCCGGAGTGCCACAAGAGACCCAGTACTTC.